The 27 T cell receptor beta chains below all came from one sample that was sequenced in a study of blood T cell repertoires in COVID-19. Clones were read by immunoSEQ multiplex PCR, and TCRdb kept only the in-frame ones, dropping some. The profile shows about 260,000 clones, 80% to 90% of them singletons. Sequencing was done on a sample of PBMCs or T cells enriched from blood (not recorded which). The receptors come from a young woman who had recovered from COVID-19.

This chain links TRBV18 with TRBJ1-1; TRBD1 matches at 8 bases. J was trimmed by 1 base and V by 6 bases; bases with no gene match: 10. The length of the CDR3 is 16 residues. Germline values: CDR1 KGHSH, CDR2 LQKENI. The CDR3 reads CASSPGAGGRNTEAFF. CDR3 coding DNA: TGTGCCAGCTCCCCCGGGGCAGGGGGCCGGAACACTGAAGCTTTCTTT.

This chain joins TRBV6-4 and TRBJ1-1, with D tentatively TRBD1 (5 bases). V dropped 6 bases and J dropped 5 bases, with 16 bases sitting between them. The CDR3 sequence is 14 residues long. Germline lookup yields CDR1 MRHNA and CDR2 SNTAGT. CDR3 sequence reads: CASRESLGGTEAFF. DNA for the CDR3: TGTGCCAGCAGGGAGTCCCTTGGGGGGACTGAAGCTTTCTTT.

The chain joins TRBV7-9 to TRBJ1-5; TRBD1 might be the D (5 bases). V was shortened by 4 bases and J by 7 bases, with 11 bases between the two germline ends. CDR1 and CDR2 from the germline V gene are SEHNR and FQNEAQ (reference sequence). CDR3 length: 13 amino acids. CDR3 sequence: CASSSAGEQPQHF. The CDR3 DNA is TGTGCCAGCAGCTCGGCGGGGGAGCAGCCCCAGCATTTT.

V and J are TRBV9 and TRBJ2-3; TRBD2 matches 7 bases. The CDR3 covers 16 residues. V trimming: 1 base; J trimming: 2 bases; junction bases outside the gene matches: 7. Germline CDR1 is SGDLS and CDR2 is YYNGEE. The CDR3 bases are TGTGCCAGCAGCGTAAGAGCAGCGGGGATCACAGATACGCAGTATTTT. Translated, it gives CASSVRAAGITDTQYF.

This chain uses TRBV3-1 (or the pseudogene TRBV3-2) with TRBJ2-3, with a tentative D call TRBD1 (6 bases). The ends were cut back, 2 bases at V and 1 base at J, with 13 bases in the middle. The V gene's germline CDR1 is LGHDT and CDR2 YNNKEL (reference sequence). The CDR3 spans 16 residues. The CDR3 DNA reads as TGTGCCAGCAGCCAATCCGGGACAATGGGCACAGATACGCAGTATTTT. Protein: CASSQSGTMGTDTQYF.

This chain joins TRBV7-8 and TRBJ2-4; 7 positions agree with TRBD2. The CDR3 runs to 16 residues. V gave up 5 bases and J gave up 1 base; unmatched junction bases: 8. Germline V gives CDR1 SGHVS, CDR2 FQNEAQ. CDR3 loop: CASSPDLGGAKNIQYF. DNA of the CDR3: TGTGCCAGCAGCCCAGATCTGGGGGGGGCCAAAAACATTCAGTACTTC.

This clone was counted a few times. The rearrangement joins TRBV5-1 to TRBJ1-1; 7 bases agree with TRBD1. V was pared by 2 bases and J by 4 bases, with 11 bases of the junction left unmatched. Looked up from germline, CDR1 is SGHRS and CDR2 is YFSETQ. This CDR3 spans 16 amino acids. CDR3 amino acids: CASSLLQGPGATEAFF. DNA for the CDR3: TGCGCCAGCAGCTTACTACAGGGGCCAGGGGCCACTGAAGCTTTCTTT.

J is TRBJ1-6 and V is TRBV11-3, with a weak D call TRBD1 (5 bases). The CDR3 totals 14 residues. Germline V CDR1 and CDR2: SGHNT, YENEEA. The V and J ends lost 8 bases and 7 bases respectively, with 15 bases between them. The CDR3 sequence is CASSRGALNSPLHF. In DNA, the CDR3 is TGTGCCAGCTCGCGGGGCGCGCTAAATTCACCCCTCCACTTT. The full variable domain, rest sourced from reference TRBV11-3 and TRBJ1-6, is EAGVVQSPRYKIIEKKQPVAFWCNPISGHNTLYWYLQNLGQGPELLIRYENEEAVDDSQLPKDRFSAERLKGVDSTLKIQPAELGDSAVYLCASSRGALNSPLHFGNGTRLTVT.

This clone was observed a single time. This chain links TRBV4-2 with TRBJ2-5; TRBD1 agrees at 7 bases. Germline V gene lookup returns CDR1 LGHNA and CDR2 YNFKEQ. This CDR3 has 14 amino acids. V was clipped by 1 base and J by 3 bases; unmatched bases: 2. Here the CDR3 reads CASSQAGQEETQYF. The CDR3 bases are TGTGCCAGCAGCCAAGCAGGACAGGAAGAGACCCAGTACTTC.

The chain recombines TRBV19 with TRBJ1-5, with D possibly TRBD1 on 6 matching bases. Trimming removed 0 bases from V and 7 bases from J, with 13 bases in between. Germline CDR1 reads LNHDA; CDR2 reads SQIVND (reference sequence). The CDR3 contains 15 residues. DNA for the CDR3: TGTGCCAGTAGTATAGATGTGGGGGCGAAACAGCCCCAGCATTTT. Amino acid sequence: CASSIDVGAKQPQHF.

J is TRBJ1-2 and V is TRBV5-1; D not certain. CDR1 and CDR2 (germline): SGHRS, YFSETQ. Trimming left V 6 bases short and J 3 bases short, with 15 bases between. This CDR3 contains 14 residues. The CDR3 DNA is TGCGCCAGCACCCTGAGCCCAGGCGACTATGGCTACACCTTC. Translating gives CASTLSPGDYGYTF. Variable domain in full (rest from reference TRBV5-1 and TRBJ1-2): KAGVTQTPRYLIKTRGQQVTLSCSPISGHRSVSWYQQTPGQGLQFLFEYFSETQRNKGNFPGRFSGRQFSNSRSEMNVSTLELGDSALYLCASTLSPGDYGYTFGSGTRLTVV.

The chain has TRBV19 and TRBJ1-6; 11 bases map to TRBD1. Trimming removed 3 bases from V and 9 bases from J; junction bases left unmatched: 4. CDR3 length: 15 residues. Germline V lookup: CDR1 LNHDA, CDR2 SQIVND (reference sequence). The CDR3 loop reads CASSIKGQGVSPLHF. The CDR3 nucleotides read TGTGCCAGTAGTATCAAGGGACAGGGGGTTTCACCCCTCCACTTT.

The CDR3 sequence: CASSIVGVNQPQHF. The CDR3 DNA is TGTGCCAGTAGTATAGTGGGAGTGAATCAGCCCCAGCATTTT. The genes are TRBV19 and TRBJ1-5; D is uncertain. Germline assignment: CDR1 LNHDA and CDR2 SQIVND (reference sequence). This CDR3 spans 14 amino acids. Trimming took 1 base from V and 4 from J, leaving 8 bases between them.

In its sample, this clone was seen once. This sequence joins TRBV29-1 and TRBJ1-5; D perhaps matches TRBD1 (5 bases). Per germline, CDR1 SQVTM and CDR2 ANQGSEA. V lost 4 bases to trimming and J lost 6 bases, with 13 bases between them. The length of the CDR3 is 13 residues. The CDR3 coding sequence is TGCAGCGTTGGTTCGGGGGTTGGTCAGCCCCAGCATTTT. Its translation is CSVGSGVGQPQHF.

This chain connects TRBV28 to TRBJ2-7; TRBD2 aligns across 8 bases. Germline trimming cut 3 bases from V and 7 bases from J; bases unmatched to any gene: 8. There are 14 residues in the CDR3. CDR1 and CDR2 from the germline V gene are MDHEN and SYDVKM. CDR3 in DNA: TGTGCCAGCAGTTTGACCAGCGGGGGTTTGGAGCAGTACTTC. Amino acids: CASSLTSGGLEQYF.

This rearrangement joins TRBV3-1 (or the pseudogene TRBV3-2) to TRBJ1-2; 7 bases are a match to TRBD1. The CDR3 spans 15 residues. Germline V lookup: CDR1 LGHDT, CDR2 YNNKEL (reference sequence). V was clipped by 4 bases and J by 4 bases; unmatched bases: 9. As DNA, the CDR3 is TGTGCCAGCAGCCCAACGGACAGGTTTTTCTATGGCTACACCTTC. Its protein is CASSPTDRFFYGYTF.

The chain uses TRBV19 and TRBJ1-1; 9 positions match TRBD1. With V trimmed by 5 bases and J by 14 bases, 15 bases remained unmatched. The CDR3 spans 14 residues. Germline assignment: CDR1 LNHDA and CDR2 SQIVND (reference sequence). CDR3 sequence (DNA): TGTGCCAGTAGTGCCGGACAGGGGACGGCCATACCCTTCTTT. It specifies CASSAGQGTAIPFF. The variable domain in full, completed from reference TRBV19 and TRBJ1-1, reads DGGITQSPKYLFRKEGQNVTLSCEQNLNHDAMYWYRQDPGQGLRLIYYSQIVNDFQKGDIAEGYSVSREKKESFPLTVTSAQKNPTAFYLCASSAGQGTAIPFFGQGTRLTVV.

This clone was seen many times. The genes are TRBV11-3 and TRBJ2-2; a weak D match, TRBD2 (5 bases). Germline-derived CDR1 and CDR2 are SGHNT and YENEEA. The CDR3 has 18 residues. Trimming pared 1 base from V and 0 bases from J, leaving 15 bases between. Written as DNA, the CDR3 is TGTGCCAGCAGCTTAGGGCCGTCTCGGGGATCGAACACCGGGGAGCTGTTTTTT. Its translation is CASSLGPSRGSNTGELFF.

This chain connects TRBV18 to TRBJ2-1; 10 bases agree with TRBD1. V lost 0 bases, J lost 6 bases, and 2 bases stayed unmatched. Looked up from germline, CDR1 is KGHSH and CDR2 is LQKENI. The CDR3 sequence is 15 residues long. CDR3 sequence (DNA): TGTGCCAGCTCACCACCGGGACAGGGGCGCAATGAGCAGTTCTTC. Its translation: CASSPPGQGRNEQFF.

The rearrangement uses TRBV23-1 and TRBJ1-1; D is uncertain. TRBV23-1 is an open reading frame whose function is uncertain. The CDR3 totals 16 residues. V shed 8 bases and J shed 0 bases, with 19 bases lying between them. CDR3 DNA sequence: TGCGCCAGCGGAGGACGGGAAAATAGAGTGAACACTGAAGCTTTCTTT. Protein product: CASGGRENRVNTEAFF.

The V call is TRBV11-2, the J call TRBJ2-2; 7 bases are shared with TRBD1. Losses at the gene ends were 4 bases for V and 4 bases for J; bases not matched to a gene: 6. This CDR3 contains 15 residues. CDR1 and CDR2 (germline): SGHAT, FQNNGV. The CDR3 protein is CASSSRDSFTGELFF. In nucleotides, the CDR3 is TGTGCCAGCAGCTCCCGGGACAGTTTCACCGGGGAGCTGTTTTTT.

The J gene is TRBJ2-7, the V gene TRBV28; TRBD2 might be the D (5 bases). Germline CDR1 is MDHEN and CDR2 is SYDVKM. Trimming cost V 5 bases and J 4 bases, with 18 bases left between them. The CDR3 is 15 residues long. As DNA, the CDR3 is TGTGCCAGCAGTCCTCCCCAGCCGGGGATGTACGAGCAGTACTTC. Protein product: CASSPPQPGMYEQYF.

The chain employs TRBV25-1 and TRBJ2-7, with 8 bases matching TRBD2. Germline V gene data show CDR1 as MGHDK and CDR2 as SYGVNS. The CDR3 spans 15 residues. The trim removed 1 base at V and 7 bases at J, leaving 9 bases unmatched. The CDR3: CASSEFGGATWEQYF. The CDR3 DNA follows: TGTGCCAGCAGTGAATTCGGGGGGGCTACGTGGGAGCAGTACTTC.

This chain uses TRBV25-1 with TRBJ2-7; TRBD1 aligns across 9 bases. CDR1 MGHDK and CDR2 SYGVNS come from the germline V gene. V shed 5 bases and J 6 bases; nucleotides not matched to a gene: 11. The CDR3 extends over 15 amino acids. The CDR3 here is CASSPRQGGRGEQYF. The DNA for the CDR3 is TGTGCCAGCAGTCCCAGACAGGGGGGCCGGGGCGAGCAGTACTTC.

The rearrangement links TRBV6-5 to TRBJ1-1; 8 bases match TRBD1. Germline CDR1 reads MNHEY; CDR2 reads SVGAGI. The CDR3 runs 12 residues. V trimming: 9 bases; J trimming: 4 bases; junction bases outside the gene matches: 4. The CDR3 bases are TGTGCCAGTAGACAGGGGACCACTGAAGCTTTCTTT. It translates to CASRQGTTEAFF.

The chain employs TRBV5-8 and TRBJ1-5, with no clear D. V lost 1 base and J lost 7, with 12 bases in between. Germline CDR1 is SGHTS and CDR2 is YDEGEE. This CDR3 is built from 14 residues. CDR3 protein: CASSLWRAWQPQHF. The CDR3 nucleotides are TGTGCCAGCAGCTTGTGGAGGGCGTGGCAGCCCCAGCATTTT.

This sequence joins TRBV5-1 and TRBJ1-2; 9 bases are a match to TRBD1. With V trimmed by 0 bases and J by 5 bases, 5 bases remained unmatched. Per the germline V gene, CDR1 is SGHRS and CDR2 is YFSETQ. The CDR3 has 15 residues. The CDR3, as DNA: TGCGCCAGCAGCTTGGTGGGGACAGGGAGGTATGGCTACACCTTC. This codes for CASSLVGTGRYGYTF.